These 2 T cell receptor beta chains originate from one sample sequenced in a study of CD8+ T cells in alopecia areata. Treatment: oral pan-JAK inhibitor, 5-10 mg twice daily. RNA extraction was followed by reverse transcription into cDNA, which acted as the sequencing template. Clones were sequenced by immunoSEQ multiplex PCR, and TCRdb holds only the in-frame ones, with some missing. Found here are about 180,000 clones, about 53% of them singletons; the top ten hold 11%. Source: CD8+ T cells sorted from blood, taken at week 24, from a patient treated with tofacitinib. Receptor source: a human donor with alopecia areata.

This clone was seen a few times. This sequence joins TRBV5-6 and TRBJ2-3; D unclear. Germline V gene sequence: CDR1 SGHDT, CDR2 YYEEEE. This CDR3 contains 11 residues. The V gene lost 5 bases and the J gene lost 5 bases, with 6 bases spanning the gap. CDR3 protein: CASRNRDTQYF. The CDR3 bases are TGTGCCAGCAGGAACCGAGATACGCAGTATTTT.

The chain employs TRBV5-6 and TRBJ2-5; D is uncertain. V was shortened by 0 bases and J by 2 bases, with 8 bases between the two germline ends. The germline CDR1 and CDR2 sequences are SGHDT and YYEEEE. The CDR3 loop spans 14 amino acids. CDR3 protein: CASSLGVGQETQYF. The CDR3 DNA follows: TGTGCCAGCAGCTTGGGAGTAGGGCAAGAGACCCAGTACTTC. Full variable domain (rest looked up from reference TRBV5-6 and TRBJ2-5): DAGVTQSPTHLIKTRGQQVTLRCSPKSGHDTVSWYQQALGQGPQFIFQYYEEEERQRGNFPDRFSGHQFPNYSSELNVNALLLGDSALYLCASSLGVGQETQYFGPGTRLLVL.